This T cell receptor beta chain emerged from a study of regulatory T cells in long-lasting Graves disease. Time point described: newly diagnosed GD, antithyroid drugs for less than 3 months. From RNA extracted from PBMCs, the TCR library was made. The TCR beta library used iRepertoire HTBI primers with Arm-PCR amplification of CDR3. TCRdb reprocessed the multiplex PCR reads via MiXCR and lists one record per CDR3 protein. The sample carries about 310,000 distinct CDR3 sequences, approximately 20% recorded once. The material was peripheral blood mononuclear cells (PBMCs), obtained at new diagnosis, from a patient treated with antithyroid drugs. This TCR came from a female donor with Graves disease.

CDR3 in DNA: TGTGCCAGCAGTTTCCTACTAGCGGGAGATACGCAGTATTTT. As protein: CASSFLLAGDTQYF. This chain joins TRBV27 and TRBJ2-3; 9 bases agree with TRBD2. The J segment lost 5 bases and the V segment lost 3 bases, leaving 3 bases of the junction unmatched. The CDR3 spans 14 residues. CDR1 MNHEY and CDR2 SMNVEV come from the germline V gene (reference sequence).